Reported below is one T cell receptor (beta chain). Its specificity is unknown. The data were obtained in a study of T cells in Graves' hyperthyroidism and ophthalmopathy. General study findings and limits: Classification by a 13 V-J model distinguished ophthalmopathy from stable hyperthyroidism.

RNA transcripts were the template for amplifying TCR beta CDR3 regions. The HTBI primer set was used in a first-round RT-PCR of the TCR CDR3. TCRdb itself ran the multiplex PCR reads through MiXCR, one entry per CDR3 protein. The sample carries about 360,000 distinct CDR3 sequences, 13% recorded once. This CDR3 has 15 residues. Trimming took 7 bases from V and 1 from J; bases not matched to a gene: 8. CDR1 is SEHNR, CDR2 FQNEAQ, per germline (reference sequence). The TCR was taken from a man aged 30-40 years with Graves' hyperthyroidism that later progressed to Graves' ophthalmopathy. The sample consisted of blood. The chain recombines TRBV7-9 with TRBJ1-2; 8 bases line up with TRBD1. CDR3 loop: CASTPGTGVNYGYTF. The CDR3 bases are TGTGCCAGCACCCCTGGGACAGGAGTTAACTATGGCTACACCTTC.